This T cell receptor (beta chain) was captured in a study of blood T cell repertoires in COVID-19. Study-wide background: Material from acute and convalescent COVID-19 was sourced from the United States, Italy and Spain. The cDNA or gDNA used as material had been derived from T cells, B-cell-depleted T cells, or PBMCs.

Repertoires were generated with immunoSEQ multiplex PCR, while TCRdb's copy carries only in-frame clones and drops some. The sample comprises around 57,000 clones, more than 75% of which are singletons, and 7.8% rests with the top ten. This sequence originates from a man aged 50-60 years with active COVID-19. Source material: peripheral blood.

The chain's CDR3 is CASSVSGWGTGENYEQYF. The CDR3 DNA reads TGTGCCAGCAGCGTGTCCGGTTGGGGGACAGGGGAAAACTACGAGCAGTACTTC. V is TRBV9 and J is TRBJ2-7; 10 nucleotides match TRBD1. Germline trimming cut 2 bases from V and 3 bases from J; bases unmatched to any gene: 14. The germline CDR1 and CDR2 sequences are SGDLS and YYNGEE. CDR3 length: 18 residues.